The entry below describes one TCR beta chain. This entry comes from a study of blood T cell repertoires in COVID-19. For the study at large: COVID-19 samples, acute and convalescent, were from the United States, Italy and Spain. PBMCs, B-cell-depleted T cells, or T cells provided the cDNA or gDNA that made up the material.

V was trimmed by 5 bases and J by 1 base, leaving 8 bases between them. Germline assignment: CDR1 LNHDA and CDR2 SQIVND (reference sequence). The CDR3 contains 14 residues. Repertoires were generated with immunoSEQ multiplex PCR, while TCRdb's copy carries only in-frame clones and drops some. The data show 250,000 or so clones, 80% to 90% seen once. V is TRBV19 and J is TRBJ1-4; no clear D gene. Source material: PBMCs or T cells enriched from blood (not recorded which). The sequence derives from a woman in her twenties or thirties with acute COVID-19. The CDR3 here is CASSAAITNEKLFF. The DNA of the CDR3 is TGTGCCAGTAGTGCGGCAATAACTAATGAAAAACTGTTTTTT. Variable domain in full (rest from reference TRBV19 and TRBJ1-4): DGGITQSPKYLFRKEGQNVTLSCEQNLNHDAMYWYRQDPGQGLRLIYYSQIVNDFQKGDIAEGYSVSREKKESFPLTVTSAQKNPTAFYLCASSAAITNEKLFFGSGTQLSVL.